This is a list of T cell receptor beta chains from one sample in a study of blood T cell repertoires in COVID-19. Profiled with immunoSEQ multiplex PCR; TCRdb holds only in-frame clones, not every one. The table has 100,000 to 150,000 clones, around nine tenths seen once. Specimen: peripheral blood. These receptors all come from a man aged 50 to 60 with active or convalescent COVID-19. Each CDR3 is given with its conserved first and last residue. The D gene is left open where the match is weak. Not all rows give a size; the values are once, few, many and, for expanded clones, a class.

V	J	size	D	CDR3	DNA
TRBV27	TRBJ2-7	.	.	CASSLSAGESSYEQYF	TGTGCCAGCAGTTTATCTGCCGGTGAAAGCTCCTACGAGCAGTACTTC
TRBV18	TRBJ2-2	.	TRBD1	CASSPTDRGFNTGELFF	TGTGCCAGCTCACCTACCGACAGGGGCTTTAACACCGGGGAGCTGTTTTTT
TRBV5-4	TRBJ2-1	.	.	CASSLRGASYNEQFF	TGTGCCAGCAGCTTAAGGGGCGCATCCTACAATGAGCAGTTCTTC
TRBV5-1	TRBJ2-7	.	TRBD2	CASSMGLAGGGEQYF	TGCGCCAGCAGCATGGGACTAGCGGGAGGAGGCGAGCAGTACTTC
TRBV24-1	TRBJ2-7	.	TRBD2	CATSDTLAGAYEQYF	TGTGCCACCAGTGACACCCTAGCGGGAGCTTACGAGCAGTACTTC
TRBV9	TRBJ2-5	.	TRBD1	CASSVGWGQQETQYF	TGTGCCAGCAGCGTAGGTTGGGGACAGCAAGAGACCCAGTACTTC
TRBV19	TRBJ1-5	.	.	CASTEGLGPNQPQHF	TGTGCCAGTACAGAGGGACTTGGCCCAAATCAGCCCCAGCATTTT
TRBV10-2	TRBJ1-1	.	.	CASSEFRGTEAFF	TGCGCCAGCAGTGAGTTTCGGGGCACTGAAGCTTTCTTT
TRBV7-2	TRBJ1-2	once	TRBD1	CASSPRTGGVYGYTF	TGTGCCAGCAGCCCCCGGACAGGGGGGGTCTATGGCTACACCTTC
TRBV6-5	TRBJ1-2	.	TRBD1	CASSKTGGLVGYTF	TGTGCCAGCAGTAAGACAGGGGGGCTAGTTGGCTACACCTTC
TRBV2	TRBJ2-2	.	.	CASSPRGTGELFF	TGTGCCAGCAGTCCCAGGGGCACCGGGGAGCTGTTTTTT
TRBV28	TRBJ2-2	.	.	CASKLVTTGELFF	TGTGCCAGCAAACTAGTTACCACCGGGGAGCTGTTTTTT
TRBV6-1	TRBJ1-5	.	.	CASSDMAYNQPQHF	TGTGCCAGCAGTGATATGGCATACAATCAGCCCCAGCATTTT
TRBV12-3/TRBV12-4	TRBJ1-2	.	.	CASSYRENYGYTF	TGTGCCAGCAGTTACAGGGAAAACTATGGCTACACCTTC
TRBV27	TRBJ2-1	.	TRBD2	CASSLSRGLAGRQFF	TGTGCCAGCAGTTTAAGCCGGGGACTAGCGGGACGGCAGTTCTTC